This TCR beta chain is from a study of CD8 T cells in Susac syndrome. This CDR3 spans 14 amino acids. Germline CDR1 and CDR2: LGHDT and YNNKEL (reference sequence). Reverse transcription of roughly 0.5 to 1 ug RNA was performed with random hexamers. TCRdb re-called the immunoSEQ multiplex PCR reads with MiXCR, one entry per CDR3 protein. Here the sample spans about 130,000 distinct CDR3 sequences, about 95% being singletons. The authors carried out high-throughput sequencing of TCR beta. They applied it to CD8+ and CD4+ T cells obtained from blood. On this clonotype: Mismatch with germline at one junction end may stem from a read error.

The chain employs TRBV3-1 and TRBJ2-7; D gene ambiguous. This clonotype was obtained from a human donor in good health. Sequenced sample: CD4+ T cells from PBMCs. DNA of the CDR3: TGTGCCAGCAGCCAAGATGGTGCTTATAGCATCGTACACTTC. It specifies CASSQDGAYSIVHF.